These T cell receptor beta chains were read from a single sample in a study of blood T cells in healthy people across ages. One entry per CDR3 protein results from TCRdb running MiXCR on the 5' RACE reads. The table has about 2 million distinct CDR3 sequences, 40% to 55% seen once. The sample taken for sequencing was blood. The receptors derive from a woman in her thirties or forties in good health. Both conserved end residues are part of each CDR3. The D gene is left open where the match is weak. Some rows have no size entry. The others give once, few or many, or a class for an expanded clone.

clone_size d_call j_call v_call cdr3_nt cdr3_aa
few NA TRBJ2-3 TRBV7-2 TGTGCCAGCAGCTTTCGTCCGACTAGTACAACGCAGTATTTT CASSFRPTSTTQYF
NA TRBD1 TRBJ1-6 TRBV27 TGTGCCAGCAGTTCGATCACCGGGACAGGGGACGATTCACCCCTCCACTTT CASSSITGTGDDSPLHF
few TRBD1 TRBJ2-3 TRBV20-1 TGCAGTGCTAGCCCAGCTTCGACAGGGAGCACAGATACGCAGTATTTT CSASPASTGSTDTQYF
NA NA TRBJ1-6 TRBV10-2 TGCGCCAGCAGATTCCGGGGCACAAATTCACCCCTCCACTTT CASRFRGTNSPLHF
NA NA TRBJ2-7 TRBV11-2 TGTGCCAGCAGCCAAGGACACTACACTGCAATCAGCTCCTACGAGCAGTACTTC CASSQGHYTAISSYEQYF
NA NA TRBJ2-5 TRBV6-5 TGTGCCAGCAGTTACGGCCCTTCCCAAGAGACCCAGTACTTC CASSYGPSQETQYF
NA NA TRBJ1-5 TRBV25-1 TGTGCCAGCAGTGGAGATGAGGGCAGGGTCGGCAATCAGCCCCAGCATTTT CASSGDEGRVGNQPQHF
NA NA TRBJ2-7 TRBV9 TGTGCCAGCAGCGCGAAGGACAGTTCCTACGAGCAGTACTTC CASSAKDSSYEQYF
NA NA TRBJ2-3 TRBV7-9 TGTGCCAGCAGCTTAGTCGGGGCAACTGACCTTACGCAGTATTTT CASSLVGATDLTQYF
NA TRBD1 TRBJ2-7 TRBV15 TGTGCCACCAGCAGAGACAGGGGGCCAGTTGAGCAGTACTTC CATSRDRGPVEQYF
NA TRBD1 TRBJ2-5 TRBV27 TGTGCCAGCAGTGTAATGACAGGGCAACAAGAGACCCAGTACTTC CASSVMTGQQETQYF